This TCR beta chain was sequenced during a study of T cells in Graves' hyperthyroidism and ophthalmopathy. A patient was excluded if there was uncontrolled infection, other autoimmune disease, pregnancy or lactation. At least ten counts were recorded for this clonotype. CDR1 and CDR2 (germline): SGHTA, FQGNSA. The V end lost 5 bases, the J end lost 4 bases, and 9 bases lay between the germline ends. This CDR3 region has 13 residues. RNA transcripts gave rise to amplified TCR beta CDR3 regions. The TCR CDR3 was amplified in a first-round RT-PCR using the HTBI primer set. Using its own MiXCR run on the multiplex PCR reads, TCRdb lists one record per CDR3 protein. The top ten clones hold less than 9.5% of a sample with a few hundred thousand distinct CDR3 sequences, approximately 15% of them seen once.

The sample was blood. This receptor was identified in a woman aged 25-40 years with Graves' hyperthyroidism. The J gene is TRBJ1-5, the V gene TRBV7-2; D unresolved. For the CDR3, the DNA is TGTGCCAGCAGCCAGAGATTAAATCAGCCCCAGCATTTT. This translates into CASSQRLNQPQHF.